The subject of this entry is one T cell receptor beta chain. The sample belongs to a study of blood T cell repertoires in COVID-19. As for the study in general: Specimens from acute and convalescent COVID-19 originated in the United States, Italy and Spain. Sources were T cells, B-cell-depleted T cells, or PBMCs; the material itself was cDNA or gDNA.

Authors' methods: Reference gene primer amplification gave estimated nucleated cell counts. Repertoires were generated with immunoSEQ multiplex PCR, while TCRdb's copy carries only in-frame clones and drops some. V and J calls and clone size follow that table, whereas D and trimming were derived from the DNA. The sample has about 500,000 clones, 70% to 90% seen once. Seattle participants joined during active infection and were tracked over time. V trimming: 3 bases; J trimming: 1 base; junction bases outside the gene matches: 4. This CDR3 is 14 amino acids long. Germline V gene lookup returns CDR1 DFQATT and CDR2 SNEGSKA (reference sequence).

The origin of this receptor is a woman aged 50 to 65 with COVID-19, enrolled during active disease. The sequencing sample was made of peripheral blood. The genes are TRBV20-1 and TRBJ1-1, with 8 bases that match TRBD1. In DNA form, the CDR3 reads TGCAGTGCTAGTAAAGGACAGGGGAACACTGAAGCTTTCTTT. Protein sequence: CSASKGQGNTEAFF.